This is a list of T cell receptor beta chains from one sample in a study of radiotherapy plus CTLA-4 blockade in lung cancer. Sequenced by immunoSEQ multiplex PCR; TCRdb stores in-frame clones only, minus some. The table lists about 49,000 clones, around 76% of them singletons. Sequenced material: peripheral blood, taken from a patient treated with radiotherapy plus ipilimumab. Receptors originate from a human donor with non-small cell lung cancer who had stable disease on radiotherapy plus ipilimumab. The CDR3 runs from the conserved cysteine through the conserved F or W. Each record gives: D gene, V gene, J gene, clone size, CDR3 protein, CDR3 DNA. The D gene is left open where the match is weak. Clone size is not always given. Where it is, it says once, few, many or a class for expanded clones.

D: TRBD2
V: TRBV7-9
J: TRBJ2-7
size: few
CDR3: CASSLAGDSYEQYF
DNA: TGTGCCAGCAGCTTGGCGGGGGACTCCTACGAGCAGTACTTC

D: .
V: TRBV4-3
J: TRBJ1-1
size: few
CDR3: CASSSGMGLNTEAFF
DNA: TGCGCCAGCAGCTCCGGTATGGGACTGAACACTGAAGCTTTCTTT

D: .
V: TRBV4-2
J: TRBJ2-1
size: .
CDR3: CASSLEGDPYNEQFF
DNA: TGTGCCAGCAGCTTGGAGGGGGACCCCTACAATGAGCAGTTCTTC

D: .
V: TRBV10-1
J: TRBJ2-7
size: .
CDR3: CASSGGSYEQYF
DNA: TGCGCCAGCAGTGGGGGCTCCTACGAGCAGTACTTC

D: .
V: TRBV7-9
J: TRBJ1-1
size: .
CDR3: CASEGLGNTEAFF
DNA: TGTGCCAGCGAGGGCCTAGGGAACACTGAAGCTTTCTTT

D: .
V: TRBV7-6
J: TRBJ1-1
size: .
CDR3: CASSLAQVEAFF
DNA: TGTGCCAGCAGCTTAGCACAGGTTGAAGCTTTCTTT

D: .
V: TRBV19
J: TRBJ1-1
size: .
CDR3: CASSLYRFGGNTEAFF
DNA: TGTGCCAGTAGTTTATACAGGTTTGGTGGGAACACTGAAGCTTTCTTT

D: .
V: TRBV7-2
J: TRBJ1-2
size: .
CDR3: CASSLYGTGYTF
DNA: TGTGCCAGCAGCTTATATGGTACTGGCTACACCTTC

D: TRBD1
V: TRBV19
J: TRBJ1-5
size: .
CDR3: CASSIADRGGQPQHF
DNA: TGTGCCAGTAGTATAGCCGACAGGGGTGGACAGCCCCAGCATTTT

D: .
V: TRBV9
J: TRBJ1-2
size: .
CDR3: CASSVDGIYGYTF
DNA: TGTGCCAGCAGCGTGGACGGCATCTATGGCTACACCTTC

D: TRBD1
V: TRBV27
J: TRBJ1-1
size: .
CDR3: CASSLMTGGFGNTEAFF
DNA: TGTGCCAGCAGTCTTATGACAGGGGGCTTTGGGAACACTGAAGCTTTCTTT

D: .
V: TRBV5-8
J: TRBJ2-5
size: .
CDR3: CASSLDGRGRETQYF
DNA: TGTGCCAGCAGCTTGGATGGCAGGGGTCGGGAGACCCAGTACTTC

D: TRBD1
V: TRBV30
J: TRBJ1-2
size: .
CDR3: CAWSAGQGGDGYTF
DNA: TGTGCCTGGAGCGCCGGGCAGGGGGGTGATGGCTACACCTTC

D: .
V: TRBV2
J: TRBJ1-1
size: .
CDR3: CASKVDVNTEAFF
DNA: TGTGCCAGCAAAGTGGACGTGAACACTGAAGCTTTCTTT

D: .
V: TRBV6-1
J: TRBJ1-5
size: .
CDR3: CASSEVTNSNQPQHF
DNA: TGTGCCAGCAGTGAAGTCACAAATAGCAATCAGCCCCAGCATTTT

D: TRBD1
V: TRBV27
J: TRBJ1-1
size: .
CDR3: CASSLRDRKNTEAFF
DNA: TGTGCCAGCAGCCTACGGGACAGAAAGAACACTGAAGCTTTCTTT

D: TRBD2
V: TRBV5-1
J: TRBJ2-5
size: .
CDR3: CASSITSGTQETQYF
DNA: TGCGCCAGCAGCATCACTAGCGGGACCCAAGAGACCCAGTACTTC

D: TRBD2
V: TRBV4-3
J: TRBJ2-7
size: .
CDR3: CASSQYSGGALYEQYF
DNA: TGCGCCAGCAGCCAATATAGCGGGGGGGCTTTATACGAGCAGTACTTC

D: TRBD1
V: TRBV5-1
J: TRBJ1-5
size: few
CDR3: CASSAGTASNQPQHF
DNA: TGCGCCAGCAGCGCAGGGACAGCTAGCAATCAGCCCCAGCATTTT

D: .
V: TRBV6-1
J: TRBJ2-1
size: .
CDR3: CASSTGSSEQFF
DNA: TGTGCCAGCAGTACAGGGTCCAGTGAGCAGTTCTTC

D: .
V: TRBV29-1
J: TRBJ2-1
size: .
CDR3: CSVEDSDNEQFF
DNA: TGCAGCGTTGAAGATTCCGACAATGAGCAGTTCTTC

D: .
V: TRBV6-4
J: TRBJ1-1
size: once
CDR3: CASSEQANTEAFF
DNA: TGTGCCAGCAGTGAACAGGCGAACACTGAAGCTTTCTTT

D: .
V: TRBV7-9
J: TRBJ1-5
size: .
CDR3: CASSLNSNQPQHF
DNA: TGTGCCAGCAGCCTTAATAGCAATCAGCCCCAGCATTTT

D: .
V: TRBV19
J: TRBJ1-5
size: .
CDR3: CASKYYYRGNQPQHF
DNA: TGTGCCAGTAAGTACTACTACCGGGGCAATCAGCCCCAGCATTTT

D: .
V: TRBV18
J: TRBJ2-3
size: .
CDR3: CASSRRDRLDTQYF
DNA: TGTGCCAGCTCACGGAGAGACCGACTAGATACGCAGTATTTT

D: .
V: TRBV4-1
J: TRBJ1-1
size: once
CDR3: CASSQAPRSMNTEAFF
DNA: TGCGCCAGCAGCCAGGCGCCCAGGAGCATGAACACTGAAGCTTTCTTT

D: .
V: TRBV6-6
J: TRBJ1-6
size: .
CDR3: CASRGGGNSPLHF
DNA: TGTGCCAGCAGGGGCGGGGGAAATTCACCCCTCCACTTT

D: TRBD1
V: TRBV4-1
J: TRBJ1-4
size: .
CDR3: CASSQDGRGRATNEKLFF
DNA: TGCGCCAGCAGCCAAGATGGCAGGGGGCGAGCAACTAATGAAAAACTGTTTTTT

D: .
V: TRBV6-5
J: TRBJ2-5
size: .
CDR3: CASGSLLGGAQETQYF
DNA: TGTGCCAGCGGTTCTTTATTGGGGGGGGCACAAGAGACCCAGTACTTC

D: .
V: TRBV21-1
J: TRBJ1-5
size: few
CDR3: CASSKRRSRGQPQHF
DNA: TGTGCCAGCAGCAAACGACGGAGTAGGGGTCAGCCCCAGCATTTT

D: .
V: TRBV27
J: TRBJ2-7
size: .
CDR3: CASSYEHQQYF
DNA: TGTGCCAGCAGTTACGAGCACCAGCAGTACTTC

D: .
V: TRBV6-6
J: TRBJ1-5
size: .
CDR3: CASSYLVDSPYQPQHF
DNA: TGTGCCAGCAGTTACTTGGTCGACAGCCCGTATCAGCCCCAGCATTTT

D: .
V: TRBV28
J: TRBJ2-1
size: .
CDR3: CASRPLYRVWINEQFF
DNA: TGTGCCAGCAGGCCCCTCTACCGGGTCTGGATAAATGAGCAGTTCTTC

D: .
V: TRBV11-3
J: TRBJ2-2
size: .
CDR3: CASSEGPSTGELFF
DNA: TGTGCCAGCAGCGAGGGACCGAGCACCGGGGAGCTGTTTTTT

D: .
V: TRBV15
J: TRBJ2-6
size: .
CDR3: CATSSRVAGANVLTF
DNA: TGTGCCACCAGCAGCAGGGTGGCCGGGGCCAACGTCCTGACTTTC

D: TRBD1
V: TRBV11-1
J: TRBJ2-2
size: once
CDR3: CASSLQGVGVNTGELFF
DNA: TGTGCCAGCAGCTTACAGGGGGTAGGGGTGAACACCGGGGAGCTGTTTTTT